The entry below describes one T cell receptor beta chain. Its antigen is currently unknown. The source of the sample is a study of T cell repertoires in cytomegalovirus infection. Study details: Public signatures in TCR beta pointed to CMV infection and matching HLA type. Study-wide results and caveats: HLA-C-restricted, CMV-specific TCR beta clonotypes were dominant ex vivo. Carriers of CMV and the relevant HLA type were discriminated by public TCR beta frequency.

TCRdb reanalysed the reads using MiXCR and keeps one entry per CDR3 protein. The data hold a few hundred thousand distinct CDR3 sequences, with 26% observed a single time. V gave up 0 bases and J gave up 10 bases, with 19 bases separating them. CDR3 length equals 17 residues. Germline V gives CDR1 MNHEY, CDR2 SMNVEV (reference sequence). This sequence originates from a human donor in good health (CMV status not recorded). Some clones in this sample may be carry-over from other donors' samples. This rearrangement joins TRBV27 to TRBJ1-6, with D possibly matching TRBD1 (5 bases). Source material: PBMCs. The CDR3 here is CASSLSPSPGKGSPLHF. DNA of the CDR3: TGTGCCAGCAGTTTATCCCCTTCCCCAGGGAAGGGCTCACCCCTCCACTTT.